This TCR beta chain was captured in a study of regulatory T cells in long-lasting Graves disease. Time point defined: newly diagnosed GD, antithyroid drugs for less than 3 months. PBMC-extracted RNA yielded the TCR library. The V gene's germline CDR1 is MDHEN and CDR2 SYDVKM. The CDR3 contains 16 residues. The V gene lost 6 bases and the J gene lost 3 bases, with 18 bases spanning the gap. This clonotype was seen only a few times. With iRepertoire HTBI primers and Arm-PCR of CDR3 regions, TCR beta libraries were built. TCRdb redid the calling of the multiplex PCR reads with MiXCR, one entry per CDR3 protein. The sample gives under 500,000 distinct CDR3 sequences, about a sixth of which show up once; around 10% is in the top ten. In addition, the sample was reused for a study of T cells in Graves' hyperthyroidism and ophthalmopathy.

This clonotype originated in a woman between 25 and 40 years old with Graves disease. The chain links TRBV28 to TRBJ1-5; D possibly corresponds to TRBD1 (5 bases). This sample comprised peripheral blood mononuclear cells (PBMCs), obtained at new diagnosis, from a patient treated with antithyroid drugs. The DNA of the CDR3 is TGTGCCAGCAGAGAGGCCCGGGACGGATTCAATCAGCCCCAGCATTTT. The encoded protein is CASREARDGFNQPQHF. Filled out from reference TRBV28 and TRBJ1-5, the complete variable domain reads DVKVTQSSRYLVKRTGEKVFLECVQDMDHENMFWYRQDPGLGLRLIYFSYDVKMKEKGDIPEGYSVSREKKERFSLILESASTNQTSMYLCASREARDGFNQPQHFGDGTRLSIL.